This T cell receptor (beta chain) was found in a study of blood T cell repertoires in COVID-19. Study information: Acute-phase and convalescent COVID-19 samples originated in the United States, Italy and Spain. In each case, the material was cDNA or gDNA derived from T cells, B-cell-depleted T cells, or PBMCs.

Per the authors' pipeline: It was from reference gene primer amplification that nucleated cell counts were estimated. Profiled with immunoSEQ multiplex PCR; TCRdb holds only in-frame clones, not every one. That table supplies the V and J calls and clone size; D and trimming were determined from the DNA. The sample yields about 22,000 clones, about 91% seen once. CDR3 length: 15 residues. Trimming took off 4 bases at V and 2 bases at J, with 15 bases between the two ends. Germline loops: CDR1 SGHRS, CDR2 YFSETQ. This sequence was found in a woman in her 70s with active COVID-19. The sample consisted of peripheral blood. The V call is TRBV5-1, the J call TRBJ1-1; D is unresolved. The CDR3 sequence: CASSNSVAGNTEAFF. CDR3 in DNA: TGCGCCAGCAGCAACTCCGTGGCGGGAAACACTGAAGCTTTCTTT.